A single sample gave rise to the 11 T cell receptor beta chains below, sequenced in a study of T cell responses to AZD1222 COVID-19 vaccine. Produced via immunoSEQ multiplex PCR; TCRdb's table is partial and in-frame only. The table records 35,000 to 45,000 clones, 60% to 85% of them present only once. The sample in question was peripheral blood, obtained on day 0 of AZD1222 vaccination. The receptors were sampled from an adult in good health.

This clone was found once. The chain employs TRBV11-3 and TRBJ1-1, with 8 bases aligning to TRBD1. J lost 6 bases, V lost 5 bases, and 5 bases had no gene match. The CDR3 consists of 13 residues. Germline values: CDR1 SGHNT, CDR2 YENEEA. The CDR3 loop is CASSVRQGSEAFF. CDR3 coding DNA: TGTGCCAGCAGCGTTAGACAGGGGTCTGAAGCTTTCTTT.

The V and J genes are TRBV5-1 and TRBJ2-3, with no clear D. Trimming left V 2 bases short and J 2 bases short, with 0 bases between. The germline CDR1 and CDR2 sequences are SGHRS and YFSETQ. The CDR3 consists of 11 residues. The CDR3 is CASSFTDTQYF. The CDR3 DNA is TGCGCCAGCAGCTTCACAGATACGCAGTATTTT.

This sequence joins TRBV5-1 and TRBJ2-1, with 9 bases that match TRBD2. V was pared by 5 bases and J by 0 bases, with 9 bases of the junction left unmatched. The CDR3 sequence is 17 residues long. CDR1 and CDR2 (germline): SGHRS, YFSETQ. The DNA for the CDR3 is TGCGCCAGCAGTAACCTAGCGGGATCCAGCTCCTACAATGAGCAGTTCTTC. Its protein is CASSNLAGSSSYNEQFF. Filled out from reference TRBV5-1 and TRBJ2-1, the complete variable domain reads KAGVTQTPRYLIKTRGQQVTLSCSPISGHRSVSWYQQTPGQGLQFLFEYFSETQRNKGNFPGRFSGRQFSNSRSEMNVSTLELGDSALYLCASSNLAGSSSYNEQFFGPGTRLTVL.

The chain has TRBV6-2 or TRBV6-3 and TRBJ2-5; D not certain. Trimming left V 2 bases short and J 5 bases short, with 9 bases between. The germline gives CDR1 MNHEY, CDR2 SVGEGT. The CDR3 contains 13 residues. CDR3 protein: CASSYGVKETQYF. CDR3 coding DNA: TGTGCCAGCAGTTACGGGGTTAAGGAGACCCAGTACTTC.

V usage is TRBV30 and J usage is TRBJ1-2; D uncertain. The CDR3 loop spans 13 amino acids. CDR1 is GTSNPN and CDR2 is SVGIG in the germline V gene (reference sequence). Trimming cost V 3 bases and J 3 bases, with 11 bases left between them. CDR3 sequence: CAWRASNHYGYTF. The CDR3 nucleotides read TGTGCCTGGAGGGCCAGCAACCACTATGGCTACACCTTC.

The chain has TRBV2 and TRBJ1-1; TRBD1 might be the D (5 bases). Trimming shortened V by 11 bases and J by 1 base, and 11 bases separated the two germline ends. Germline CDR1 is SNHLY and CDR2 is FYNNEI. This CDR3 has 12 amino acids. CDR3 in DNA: TGTGCCGGGGGAGAACAGAACACTGAAGCTTTCTTT. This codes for CAGGEQNTEAFF.

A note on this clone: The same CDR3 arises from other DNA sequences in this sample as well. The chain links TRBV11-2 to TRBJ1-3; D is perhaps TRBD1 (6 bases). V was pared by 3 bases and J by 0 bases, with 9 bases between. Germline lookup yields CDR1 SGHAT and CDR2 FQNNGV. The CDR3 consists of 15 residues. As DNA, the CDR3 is TGTGCCAGCAGCTTCAGGGGCCTCTCTGGAAACACCATATATTTT. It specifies CASSFRGLSGNTIYF. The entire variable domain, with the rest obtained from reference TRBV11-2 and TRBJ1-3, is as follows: EAGVAQSPRYKIIEKRQSVAFWCNPISGHATLYWYQQILGQGPKLLIQFQNNGVVDDSQLPKDRFSAERLKGVDSTLKIQPAKLEDSAVYLCASSFRGLSGNTIYFGEGSWLTVV.

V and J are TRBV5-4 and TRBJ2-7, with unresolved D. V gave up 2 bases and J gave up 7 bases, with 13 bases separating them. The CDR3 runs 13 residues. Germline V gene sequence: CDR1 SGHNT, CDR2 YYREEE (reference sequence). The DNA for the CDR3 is TGTGCCAGCAGCTTTTTCTCAGGAGCGGAGCAGTACTTC. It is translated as CASSFFSGAEQYF.

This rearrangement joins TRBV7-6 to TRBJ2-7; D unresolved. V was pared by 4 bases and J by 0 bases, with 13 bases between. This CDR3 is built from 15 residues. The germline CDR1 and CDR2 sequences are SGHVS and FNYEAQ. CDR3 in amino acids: CASSSSPVGSYEQYF. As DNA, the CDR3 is TGTGCCAGCAGCTCAAGTCCCGTCGGCTCCTACGAGCAGTACTTC.

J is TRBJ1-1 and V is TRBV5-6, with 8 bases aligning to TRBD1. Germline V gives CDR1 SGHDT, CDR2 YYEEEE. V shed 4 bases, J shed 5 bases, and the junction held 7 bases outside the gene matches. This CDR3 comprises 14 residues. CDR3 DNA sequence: TGTGCCAGCAGCGGGGCAGGGGGCACGACTGAAGCTTTCTTT. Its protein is CASSGAGGTTEAFF.

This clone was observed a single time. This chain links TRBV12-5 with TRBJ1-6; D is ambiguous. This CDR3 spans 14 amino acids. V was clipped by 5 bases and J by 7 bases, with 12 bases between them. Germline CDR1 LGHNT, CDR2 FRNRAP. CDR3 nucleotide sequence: TGTGCTAGTGGTGCCAGTGACTCCAATTCACCCCTCCACTTT. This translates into CASGASDSNSPLHF.